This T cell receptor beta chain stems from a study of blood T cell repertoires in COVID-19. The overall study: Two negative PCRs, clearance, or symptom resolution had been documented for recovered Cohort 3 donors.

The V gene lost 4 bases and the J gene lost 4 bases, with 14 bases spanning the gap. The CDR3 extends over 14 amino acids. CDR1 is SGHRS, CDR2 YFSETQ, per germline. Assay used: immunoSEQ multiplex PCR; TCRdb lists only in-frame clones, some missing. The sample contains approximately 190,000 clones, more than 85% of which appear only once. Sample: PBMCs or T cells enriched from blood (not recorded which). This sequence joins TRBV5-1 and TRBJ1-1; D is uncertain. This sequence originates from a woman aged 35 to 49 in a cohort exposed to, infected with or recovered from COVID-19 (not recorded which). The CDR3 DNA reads TGCGCCAGCAGCCCCGCCGGGGATGGCACTGAAGCTTTCTTT. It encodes CASSPAGDGTEAFF.